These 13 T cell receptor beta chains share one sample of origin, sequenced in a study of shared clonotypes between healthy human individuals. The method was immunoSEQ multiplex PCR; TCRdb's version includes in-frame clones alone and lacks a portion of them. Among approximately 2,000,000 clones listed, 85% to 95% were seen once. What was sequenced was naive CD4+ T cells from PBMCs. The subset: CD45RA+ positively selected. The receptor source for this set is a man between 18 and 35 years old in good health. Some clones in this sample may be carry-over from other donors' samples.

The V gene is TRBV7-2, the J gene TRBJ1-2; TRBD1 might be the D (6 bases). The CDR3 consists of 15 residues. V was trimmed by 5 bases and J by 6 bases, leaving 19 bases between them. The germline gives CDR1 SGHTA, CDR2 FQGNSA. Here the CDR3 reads CASSQNRDAFDGYTF. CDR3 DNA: TGTGCCAGCAGCCAAAACAGGGATGCTTTCGATGGCTACACCTTC.

The CDR3 nucleotides are TGTGCCAGCAGTGAGAGACGGGGGGCGCCTCGGGAGCAGTTCTTC. Translating gives CASSERRGAPREQFF. The genes are TRBV6-1 and TRBJ2-1; perhaps TRBD2 as D (7 bases). CDR1 and CDR2 from the germline V gene are MNHNS and SASEGT. CDR3 length: 15 residues. The V end was cut by 3 bases, the J end by 10 bases, with 19 bases between.

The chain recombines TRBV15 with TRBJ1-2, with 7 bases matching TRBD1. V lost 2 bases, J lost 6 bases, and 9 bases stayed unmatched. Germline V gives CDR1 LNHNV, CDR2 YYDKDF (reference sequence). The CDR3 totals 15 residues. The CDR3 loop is CATSRNIQGIDGYTF. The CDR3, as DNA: TGTGCCACCAGCAGAAATATACAGGGGATAGATGGCTACACCTTC.

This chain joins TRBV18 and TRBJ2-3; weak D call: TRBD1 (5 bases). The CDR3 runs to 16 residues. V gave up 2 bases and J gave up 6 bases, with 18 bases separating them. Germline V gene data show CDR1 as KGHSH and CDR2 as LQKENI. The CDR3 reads CASSPYWGLDGDTQYF. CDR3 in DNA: TGTGCCAGCTCACCATATTGGGGCTTGGACGGGGATACGCAGTATTTT.

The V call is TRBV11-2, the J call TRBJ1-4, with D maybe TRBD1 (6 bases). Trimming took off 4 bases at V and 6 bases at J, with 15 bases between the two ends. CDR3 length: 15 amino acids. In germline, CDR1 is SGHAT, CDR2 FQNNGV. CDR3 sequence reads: CASSSKGVKDEKLFF. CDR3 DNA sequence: TGTGCCAGCAGCTCCAAGGGGGTGAAGGATGAAAAACTGTTTTTT.

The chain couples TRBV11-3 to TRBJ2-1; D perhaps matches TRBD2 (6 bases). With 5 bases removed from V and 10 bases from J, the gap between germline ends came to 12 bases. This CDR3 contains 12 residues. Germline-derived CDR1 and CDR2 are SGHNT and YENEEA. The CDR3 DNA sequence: TGTGCCAGCAGCAACCGACTAGAAGAGCAGTTCTTC. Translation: CASSNRLEEQFF.

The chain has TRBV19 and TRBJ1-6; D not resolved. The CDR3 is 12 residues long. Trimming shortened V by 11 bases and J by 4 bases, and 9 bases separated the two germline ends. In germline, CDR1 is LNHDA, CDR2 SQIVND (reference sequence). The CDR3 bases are TGTGCCGCAGGATGGTATAATTCACCCCTCCACTTT. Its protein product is CAAGWYNSPLHF.

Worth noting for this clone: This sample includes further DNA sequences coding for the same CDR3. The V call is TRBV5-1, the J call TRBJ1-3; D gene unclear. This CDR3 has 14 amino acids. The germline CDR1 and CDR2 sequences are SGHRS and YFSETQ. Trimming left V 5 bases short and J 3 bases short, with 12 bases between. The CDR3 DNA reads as TGCGCCAGCAGACTCACGGGGAGTGGAAACACCATATATTTT. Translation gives CASRLTGSGNTIYF.

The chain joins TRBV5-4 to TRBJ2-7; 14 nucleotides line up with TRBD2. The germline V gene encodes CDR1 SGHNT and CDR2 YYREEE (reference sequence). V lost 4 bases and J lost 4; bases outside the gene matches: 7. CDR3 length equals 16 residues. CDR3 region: CASSKGTSGRRYEQYF. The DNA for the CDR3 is TGTGCCAGCAGCAAAGGGACTAGCGGGAGAAGGTACGAGCAGTACTTC. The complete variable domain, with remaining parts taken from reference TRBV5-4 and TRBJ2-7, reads ETGVTQSPTHLIKTRGQQVTLRCSSQSGHNTVSWYQQALGQGPQFIFQYYREEENGRGNFPPRFSGLQFPNYSSELNVNALELDDSALYLCASSKGTSGRRYEQYFGPGTRLTVT.

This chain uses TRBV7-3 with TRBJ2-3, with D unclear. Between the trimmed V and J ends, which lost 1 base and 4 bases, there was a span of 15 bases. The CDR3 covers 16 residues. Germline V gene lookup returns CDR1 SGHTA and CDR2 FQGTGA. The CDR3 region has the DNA TGTGCCAGCAGCTTAAAGCGAAGCACGGGCGCAGATACGCAGTATTTT. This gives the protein CASSLKRSTGADTQYF.

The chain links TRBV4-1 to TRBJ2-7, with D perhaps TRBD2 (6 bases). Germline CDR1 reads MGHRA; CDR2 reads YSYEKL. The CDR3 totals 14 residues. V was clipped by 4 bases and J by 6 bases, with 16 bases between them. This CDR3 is CASSRPGGRGEQYF. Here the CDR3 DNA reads TGCGCCAGCAGCCGTCCCGGGGGTAGAGGCGAGCAGTACTTC.

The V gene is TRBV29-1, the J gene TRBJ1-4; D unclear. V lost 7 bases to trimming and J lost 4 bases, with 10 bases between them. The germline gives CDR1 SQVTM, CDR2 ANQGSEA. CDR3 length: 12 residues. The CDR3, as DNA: TGCAGCGCTCTGGACGGTAATGAAAAACTGTTTTTT. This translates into CSALDGNEKLFF.

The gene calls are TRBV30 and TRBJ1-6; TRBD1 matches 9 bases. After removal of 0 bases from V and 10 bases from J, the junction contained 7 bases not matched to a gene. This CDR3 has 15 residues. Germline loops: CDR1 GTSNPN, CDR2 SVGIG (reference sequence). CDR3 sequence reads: CAWSVKGQGASPLHF. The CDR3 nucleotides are TGTGCCTGGAGTGTAAAGGGACAGGGCGCCTCACCCCTCCACTTT.